What follows are 29 T cell receptor beta chains derived from one specimen sequenced in a study of sequential checkpoint blockade in melanoma. The sample's treatment: randomized to nivolumab then ipilimumab (arm A) or the reverse (arm B). The data were produced by immunoSEQ multiplex PCR, yet TCRdb's version contains in-frame clones alone and is incomplete. Here the sample spans 10,000 to 15,000 clones, roughly 70% being singletons. The sample here was CD8+ T cells sorted from blood (inferred from file names), taken from a patient given nivolumab and ipilimumab in sequence. Source of these receptors: a human donor with melanoma.

The chain employs TRBV6-6 and TRBJ1-2; maybe TRBD1 (5 bases). The CDR3 runs to 13 residues. Germline CDR1 reads MNHNY; CDR2 reads SVGAGI (reference sequence). The V end was cut by 6 bases, the J end by 6 bases, with 14 bases between. As DNA, the CDR3 is TGTGCCAGCAGAGCCGGGACTGGGGATGGCTACACCTTC. It is translated as CASRAGTGDGYTF.

The rearrangement uses TRBV5-1 and TRBJ2-3; D unclear. Germline CDR1 is SGHRS and CDR2 is YFSETQ. V shed 10 bases and J shed 4 bases, with 10 bases lying between them. The CDR3 is made up of 11 amino acids. Written as DNA, the CDR3 is TGCGCCTCGAGGAGCTCAGATACGCAGTATTTT. This gives the protein CASRSSDTQYF.

The chain carries TRBV5-5 and TRBJ1-6; unclear D gene. The CDR3 spans 14 residues. Trimming pared 4 bases from V and 10 bases from J, leaving 15 bases between. Germline V gene sequence: CDR1 SGHKS, CDR2 YYEKEE (reference sequence). CDR3 sequence: CASSPGPFESPLHF. The CDR3 DNA is TGTGCCAGCAGCCCCGGTCCTTTCGAGTCACCCCTCCACTTT.

This clone was observed once. V gene TRBV27 combines with J gene TRBJ1-5; maybe TRBD1 (6 bases). The CDR3 totals 15 residues. Germline V gene sequence: CDR1 MNHEY, CDR2 SMNVEV (reference sequence). Trimming pared 3 bases from V and 3 bases from J, leaving 12 bases between. CDR3 bases: TGTGCCAGCAGTTTTAATAGGGGGTTCAATCAGCCCCAGCATTTT. This codes for CASSFNRGFNQPQHF.

J is TRBJ2-7 and V is TRBV5-1, with D possibly being TRBD1 (6 bases). The ends were cut back, 8 bases at V and 2 bases at J, with 17 bases in the middle. The CDR3 is made up of 14 amino acids. The germline gives CDR1 SGHRS, CDR2 YFSETQ. CDR3 sequence reads: CASTYGTRAYEQYF. In DNA form, the CDR3 reads TGCGCCAGTACGTACGGGACAAGAGCCTACGAGCAGTACTTC.

In its sample, this clone was seen once. The chain links TRBV5-4 to TRBJ2-3; 8 nucleotides align to TRBD2. V lost 2 bases to trimming and J lost 2 bases; unmatched junction nucleotides: 7. The CDR3 is 16 residues long. The germline gives CDR1 SGHNT, CDR2 YYREEE (reference sequence). The CDR3 nucleotides read TGTGCCAGCAGCTTTGAGAATAGCGGGGCCACAGATACGCAGTATTTT. Its protein product is CASSFENSGATDTQYF. Drawing the rest from reference TRBV5-4 and TRBJ2-3, the complete variable domain is ETGVTQSPTHLIKTRGQQVTLRCSSQSGHNTVSWYQQALGQGPQFIFQYYREEENGRGNFPPRFSGLQFPNYSSELNVNALELDDSALYLCASSFENSGATDTQYFGPGTRLTVL.

This clone was recorded a few times. This chain links TRBV7-9 with TRBJ2-7; tentative D call: TRBD1 (6 bases). Between the trimmed V and J ends, which lost 1 base and 7 bases, there was a span of 11 bases. Germline CDR1 reads SEHNR; CDR2 reads FQNEAQ (reference sequence). The CDR3 totals 13 residues. The CDR3 spells CASSLVGTPEQYF. The CDR3 region has the DNA TGTGCCAGCAGCTTAGTTGGGACACCTGAGCAGTACTTC.

There are a few counts of this clone. The CDR3 region is CASSQGQGIGNTIYF. The DNA for the CDR3 is TGCGCCAGCAGCCAAGGTCAGGGAATTGGAAACACCATATATTTT. The rearrangement joins TRBV4-3 to TRBJ1-3; tentative D call: TRBD1 (5 bases). Germline-derived CDR1 and CDR2 are LGHNA and YSLEER. Trimming stripped 1 base from V and 3 bases from J, with 10 bases between. The CDR3 consists of 15 residues.

This clone has just a few counts. The V and J genes are TRBV7-9 and TRBJ1-2; D is unclear. V lost 3 bases and J lost 0, with 11 bases in between. Per the germline V gene, CDR1 is SEHNR and CDR2 is FQNEAQ (reference sequence). The CDR3 has 15 residues. The CDR3 reads CASSLGVPSNYGYTF. The CDR3 DNA sequence: TGTGCCAGCAGCTTGGGAGTGCCTTCTAACTATGGCTACACCTTC.

The CDR3 DNA is TGTGCCAGCAGCTCCCACAGCTCCGCTAACTATGGCTACACCTTC. It specifies CASSSHSSANYGYTF. The rearrangement uses TRBV11-2 and TRBJ1-2; D unresolved. Between the trimmed V and J ends, which lost 4 bases and 0 bases, there was a span of 12 bases. In germline, CDR1 is SGHAT, CDR2 FQNNGV. This CDR3 spans 15 amino acids.

Of note for this clone: This specimen includes other DNA sequences encoding the same CDR3. The CDR3: CASSPGRGGYGYTF. CDR3 DNA: TGTGCCAGCAGCCCCGGCCGGGGGGGCTATGGCTACACCTTC. The chain couples TRBV4-2 to TRBJ1-2; the D gene is possibly TRBD1 (5 bases). V shed 4 bases and J shed 4 bases, with 13 bases lying between them. The CDR3 is made up of 14 amino acids. Germline V CDR1 and CDR2: LGHNA, YNFKEQ.

V usage is TRBV27 and J usage is TRBJ2-1; D is possibly TRBD1 (5 bases). Germline assignment: CDR1 MNHEY and CDR2 SMNVEV (reference sequence). V lost 5 bases and J lost 1, with 15 bases in between. The CDR3 is 16 residues long. The CDR3 region has the DNA TGTGCCAGCAGTCCTACATACGACAGATCCTACAATGAGCAGTTCTTC. Protein: CASSPTYDRSYNEQFF.

The chain links TRBV6-5 to TRBJ1-2; tentative D call: TRBD1 (6 bases). Trimming pared 1 base from V and 8 bases from J, leaving 11 bases between. Germline V gene lookup returns CDR1 MNHEY and CDR2 SVGAGI. This CDR3 has 13 residues. The CDR3 DNA is TGTGCCAGCAGTTACTGGGACACCGTGGGCTACACCTTC. Amino acids: CASSYWDTVGYTF.

This sequence joins TRBV15 and TRBJ2-1; a possible D gene is TRBD2 (6 bases). CDR1 is LNHNV, CDR2 YYDKDF, per germline (reference sequence). V dropped 0 bases and J dropped 0 bases, with 12 bases sitting between them. There are 17 residues in the CDR3. CDR3 region: CATSREKRASSYNEQFF. In DNA form, the CDR3 reads TGTGCCACCAGCAGAGAAAAGCGGGCAAGCTCCTACAATGAGCAGTTCTTC.

This clone was picked up one time. This chain joins TRBV10-2 and TRBJ2-1, with TRBD2 identical over 8 bases. This CDR3 has 16 amino acids. Trimming removed 0 bases from V and 4 bases from J; junction bases left unmatched: 5. CDR1 and CDR2 (germline): WSHSY, SAAADI. CDR3 region: CASSESPLAGYNEQFF. In DNA, the CDR3 is TGCGCCAGCAGTGAGTCCCCGTTAGCGGGATACAATGAGCAGTTCTTC.

This clone has just one count. The gene calls are TRBV9 and TRBJ2-1; TRBD1 matches 9 bases. In germline, CDR1 is SGDLS, CDR2 YYNGEE. This CDR3 is 15 amino acids long. The J segment lost 5 bases and the V segment lost 0 bases, leaving 3 bases of the junction unmatched. Here the CDR3 DNA reads TGTGCCAGCAGCGTAGCACAGGGGGCTCACAATGAGCAGTTCTTC. It encodes CASSVAQGAHNEQFF.

The J gene is TRBJ2-2, the V gene TRBV29-1; D is possibly TRBD1 (5 bases). V lost 1 base to trimming and J lost 1 base, with 7 bases between them. The CDR3 is 14 residues long. Germline values: CDR1 SQVTM, CDR2 ANQGSEA. Written as DNA, the CDR3 is TGCAGCGTTGAAGGCAGGGAGAACACCGGGGAGCTGTTTTTT. Translation gives CSVEGRENTGELFF.

The rearrangement uses TRBV25-1 and TRBJ1-2; D unclear. Trimming pared 2 bases from V and 3 bases from J, leaving 4 bases between. This CDR3 has 12 amino acids. Germline V gives CDR1 MGHDK, CDR2 SYGVNS. CDR3 in amino acids: CASSEGHYGYTF. CDR3 DNA sequence: TGTGCCAGCAGTGAAGGGCACTATGGCTACACCTTC.

This clone appeared a few times. The chain recombines TRBV6-5 with TRBJ1-5; 7 positions match TRBD1. CDR1 is MNHEY, CDR2 SVGAGI, per germline. The length of the CDR3 is 15 residues. The V segment lost 6 bases and the J segment 0 bases; nucleotides outside the gene matches: 5. CDR3 bases: TGTGCCAGCAGAACCGGGACAGATAGCAATCAGCCCCAGCATTTT. Its protein product is CASRTGTDSNQPQHF.

The table lists this clone with a few counts. The V and J genes are TRBV7-2 and TRBJ1-3; the match to TRBD1 covers 8 bases. The CDR3 covers 15 residues. From germline, CDR1 is SGHTA and CDR2 FQGNSA. J gave up 7 bases and V 5 bases, and 10 bases lay outside the gene matches. Written as DNA, the CDR3 is TGTGCCAGCAGCCCGGGGACAGGAAGTCCGAACACCATATATTTT. Protein product: CASSPGTGSPNTIYF.

This clone was seen once. The genes are TRBV6-4 and TRBJ2-3, with 11 bases that match TRBD2. The CDR3 loop spans 15 amino acids. Germline trimming cut 0 bases from V and 8 bases from J; bases unmatched to any gene: 4. Germline assignment: CDR1 MRHNA and CDR2 SNTAGT. This chain's CDR3 is CASSDSSGGASTQYF. CDR3 DNA sequence: TGTGCCAGCAGTGACTCTAGCGGGGGGGCCTCTACGCAGTATTTT.

J is TRBJ2-3 and V is TRBV10-3, with 11 bases that match TRBD2. CDR1 ENHRY and CDR2 SYGVKD come from the germline V gene. The CDR3 totals 15 residues. V lost 9 bases to trimming and J lost 2 bases; unmatched junction nucleotides: 7. The CDR3 loop reads CAITQLAGDTDTQYF. As DNA, the CDR3 is TGTGCCATAACCCAACTAGCGGGGGACACAGATACGCAGTATTTT.

This clone has just one count. The chain couples TRBV7-9 to TRBJ2-7; TRBD2 aligns across 9 bases. CDR1 and CDR2 (germline): SEHNR, FQNEAQ (reference sequence). After removal of 7 bases from V and 4 bases from J, the junction contained 8 bases not matched to a gene. The CDR3 loop spans 14 amino acids. In nucleotides, the CDR3 is TGTGCCAGCAAGCATAGCGGGAGTCTGTACGAGCAGTACTTC. Its translation is CASKHSGSLYEQYF.

In its sample, this clone was seen once. V usage is TRBV5-1 and J usage is TRBJ1-2, with 9 bases identical to TRBD1. The CDR3 totals 16 residues. Germline-derived CDR1 and CDR2 are SGHRS and YFSETQ. With 3 bases clipped from V and 3 bases from J, the junction kept 9 bases outside the gene matches. The CDR3 here is CASSSRDRAIDYGYTF. The CDR3, as DNA: TGCGCCAGCAGCTCCCGGGACAGGGCGATCGACTATGGCTACACCTTC. Filled out from reference TRBV5-1 and TRBJ1-2, the complete variable domain reads KAGVTQTPRYLIKTRGQQVTLSCSPISGHRSVSWYQQTPGQGLQFLFEYFSETQRNKGNFPGRFSGRQFSNSRSEMNVSTLELGDSALYLCASSSRDRAIDYGYTFGSGTRLTVV.

The chain is built from TRBV13 and TRBJ2-5; possibly TRBD1 for D (5 bases). The CDR3 runs to 15 residues. Germline CDR1 PRHDT, CDR2 FYEKMQ (reference sequence). Trimming pared 5 bases from V and 6 bases from J, leaving 19 bases between. Here the CDR3 DNA reads TGTGCCAGCAGCCCCCCCGGGCGCCTGGACAAGACCCAGTACTTC. It yields the protein CASSPPGRLDKTQYF.

V gene TRBV6-1 combines with J gene TRBJ1-1; 10 bases are shared with TRBD1. Germline V gene data show CDR1 as MNHNS and CDR2 as SASEGT. The J segment lost 7 bases and the V segment lost 4 bases, leaving 12 bases of the junction unmatched. The CDR3 runs 16 residues. The CDR3 DNA follows: TGTGCCAGCAGTGCAAACCCCGGGACAGGGGCGGATGAAGCTTTCTTT. Protein product: CASSANPGTGADEAFF.

Only a few counts were recorded for this clone. The gene calls are TRBV19 and TRBJ1-1; 12 bases match TRBD1. V lost 7 bases, J lost 8 bases, and 11 bases stayed unmatched. The CDR3 extends over 15 amino acids. CDR1 and CDR2 (germline): LNHDA, SQIVND (reference sequence). CDR3 in amino acids: CASIIYGTGGEEAFF. CDR3 in DNA: TGTGCCAGTATTATCTATGGGACAGGGGGCGAGGAAGCTTTCTTT.

On this clone: The sample has other DNA sequences that encode this CDR3 too. J is TRBJ1-1 and V is TRBV7-2; D unclear. The CDR3 sequence is 13 residues long. Germline CDR1 reads SGHTA; CDR2 reads FQGNSA. Trimming pared 1 base from V and 1 base from J, leaving 4 bases between. CDR3 residues: CASSLGQNTEAFF. CDR3 nucleotide sequence: TGTGCCAGCAGCTTAGGGCAGAACACTGAAGCTTTCTTT.

This chain connects TRBV9 to TRBJ2-3; TRBD2 might be the D (5 bases). Trimming shortened V by 9 bases and J by 0 bases, and 5 bases separated the two germline ends. The CDR3 spans 11 residues. Looked up from germline, CDR1 is SGDLS and CDR2 is YYNGEE. This chain's CDR3 is CATGSTDTQYF. The DNA for the CDR3 is TGTGCCACGGGGAGCACAGATACGCAGTATTTT.